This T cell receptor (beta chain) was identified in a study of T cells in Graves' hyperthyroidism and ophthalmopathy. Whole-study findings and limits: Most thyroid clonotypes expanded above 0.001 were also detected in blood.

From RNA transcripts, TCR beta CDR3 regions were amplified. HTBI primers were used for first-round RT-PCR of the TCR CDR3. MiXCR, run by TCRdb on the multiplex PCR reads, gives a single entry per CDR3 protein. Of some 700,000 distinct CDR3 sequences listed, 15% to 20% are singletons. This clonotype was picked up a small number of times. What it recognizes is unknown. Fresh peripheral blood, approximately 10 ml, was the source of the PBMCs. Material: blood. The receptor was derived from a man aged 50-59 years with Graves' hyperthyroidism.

In DNA form, the CDR3 reads TGCAGCGTTGAAGTAAAGGGGCAGGGTCAGCCCCAGCATTTT. Translated, it gives CSVEVKGQGQPQHF. The genes are TRBV29-1 and TRBJ1-5; D possibly corresponds to TRBD1 (5 bases). This CDR3 has 14 amino acids. V gave up 1 base and J gave up 6 bases, with 13 bases separating them. Germline CDR1 is SQVTM and CDR2 is ANQGSEA.